The clone carrying this TCR beta chain was observed a few times. This record belongs to a study of blood T cells in healthy people across ages. Through a sample-barcoded 5' primer and a J-beta primer mix, a second PCR was run for about 6 to 12 cycles. TCRdb ran MiXCR on the 5' RACE reads and lists one entry per CDR3 protein. The table lists some 800,000 distinct CDR3 sequences, approximately 25% of them singletons. CDR3 size: 18 residues. V dropped 2 bases and J dropped 4; count of bases not matched to a gene: 11. The germline gives CDR1 KGHSH, CDR2 LQKENI. These records were also assigned to another study, of T cells of mothers and their children.

V is TRBV18 and J is TRBJ2-7, with 13 positions matching TRBD2. The clonotype was recovered from a boy younger than 18 in good health. Source material: blood. The CDR3 coding sequence is TGTGCCAGCTCACCATTAGCAAAGGGACTAGCGGGACAGTACGAGCAGTACTTC. This codes for CASSPLAKGLAGQYEQYF.